The entry below describes one T cell receptor beta chain. Its antigen is undetermined. These data come from a study of cytomegalovirus exposure and HLA in healthy donors. Overall study findings and caveats: Overall, about 160 TCR beta chains were annotated as cytomegalovirus-associated. The majority of CMV-associated TCR beta chains were reported as apparently HLA-restricted in a later analysis. Highest at DRB1 and lowest at HLA-C, TCR association rates differed among HLA loci in a later analysis.

Use of 60 Vbeta and 13 Jbeta primers characterized the PCR. Sequenced by immunoSEQ multiplex PCR; TCRdb stores in-frame clones only, minus some. Here the sample spans 160,000 or so clones, roughly 80% being singletons. The trim removed 3 bases at V and 10 bases at J, leaving 7 bases unmatched. The CDR3 has 13 residues. Per the germline V gene, CDR1 is GTSNPN and CDR2 is SVGIG (reference sequence). The J gene is TRBJ1-5, the V gene TRBV30; 9 nucleotides line up with TRBD1. Input material: PBMCs. The TCR was taken from a male donor in good health and CMV-seropositive. The chain's CDR3 is CAWRGQGIGPQHF. CDR3 in DNA: TGTGCCTGGAGGGGACAGGGAATCGGTCCCCAGCATTTT.